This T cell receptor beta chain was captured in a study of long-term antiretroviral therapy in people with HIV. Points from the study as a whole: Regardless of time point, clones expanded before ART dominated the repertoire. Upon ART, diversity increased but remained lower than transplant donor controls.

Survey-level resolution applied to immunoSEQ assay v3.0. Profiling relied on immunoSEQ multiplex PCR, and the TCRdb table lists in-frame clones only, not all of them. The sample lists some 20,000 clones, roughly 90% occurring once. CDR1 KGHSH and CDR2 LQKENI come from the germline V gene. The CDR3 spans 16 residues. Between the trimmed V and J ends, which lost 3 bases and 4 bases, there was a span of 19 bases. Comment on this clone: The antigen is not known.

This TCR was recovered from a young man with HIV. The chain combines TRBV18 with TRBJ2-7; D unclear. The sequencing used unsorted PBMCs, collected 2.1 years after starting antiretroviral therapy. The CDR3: CASSPVVGYGDYEQYF. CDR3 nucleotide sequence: TGTGCCAGCTCACCGGTCGTGGGATATGGGGATTACGAGCAGTACTTC.